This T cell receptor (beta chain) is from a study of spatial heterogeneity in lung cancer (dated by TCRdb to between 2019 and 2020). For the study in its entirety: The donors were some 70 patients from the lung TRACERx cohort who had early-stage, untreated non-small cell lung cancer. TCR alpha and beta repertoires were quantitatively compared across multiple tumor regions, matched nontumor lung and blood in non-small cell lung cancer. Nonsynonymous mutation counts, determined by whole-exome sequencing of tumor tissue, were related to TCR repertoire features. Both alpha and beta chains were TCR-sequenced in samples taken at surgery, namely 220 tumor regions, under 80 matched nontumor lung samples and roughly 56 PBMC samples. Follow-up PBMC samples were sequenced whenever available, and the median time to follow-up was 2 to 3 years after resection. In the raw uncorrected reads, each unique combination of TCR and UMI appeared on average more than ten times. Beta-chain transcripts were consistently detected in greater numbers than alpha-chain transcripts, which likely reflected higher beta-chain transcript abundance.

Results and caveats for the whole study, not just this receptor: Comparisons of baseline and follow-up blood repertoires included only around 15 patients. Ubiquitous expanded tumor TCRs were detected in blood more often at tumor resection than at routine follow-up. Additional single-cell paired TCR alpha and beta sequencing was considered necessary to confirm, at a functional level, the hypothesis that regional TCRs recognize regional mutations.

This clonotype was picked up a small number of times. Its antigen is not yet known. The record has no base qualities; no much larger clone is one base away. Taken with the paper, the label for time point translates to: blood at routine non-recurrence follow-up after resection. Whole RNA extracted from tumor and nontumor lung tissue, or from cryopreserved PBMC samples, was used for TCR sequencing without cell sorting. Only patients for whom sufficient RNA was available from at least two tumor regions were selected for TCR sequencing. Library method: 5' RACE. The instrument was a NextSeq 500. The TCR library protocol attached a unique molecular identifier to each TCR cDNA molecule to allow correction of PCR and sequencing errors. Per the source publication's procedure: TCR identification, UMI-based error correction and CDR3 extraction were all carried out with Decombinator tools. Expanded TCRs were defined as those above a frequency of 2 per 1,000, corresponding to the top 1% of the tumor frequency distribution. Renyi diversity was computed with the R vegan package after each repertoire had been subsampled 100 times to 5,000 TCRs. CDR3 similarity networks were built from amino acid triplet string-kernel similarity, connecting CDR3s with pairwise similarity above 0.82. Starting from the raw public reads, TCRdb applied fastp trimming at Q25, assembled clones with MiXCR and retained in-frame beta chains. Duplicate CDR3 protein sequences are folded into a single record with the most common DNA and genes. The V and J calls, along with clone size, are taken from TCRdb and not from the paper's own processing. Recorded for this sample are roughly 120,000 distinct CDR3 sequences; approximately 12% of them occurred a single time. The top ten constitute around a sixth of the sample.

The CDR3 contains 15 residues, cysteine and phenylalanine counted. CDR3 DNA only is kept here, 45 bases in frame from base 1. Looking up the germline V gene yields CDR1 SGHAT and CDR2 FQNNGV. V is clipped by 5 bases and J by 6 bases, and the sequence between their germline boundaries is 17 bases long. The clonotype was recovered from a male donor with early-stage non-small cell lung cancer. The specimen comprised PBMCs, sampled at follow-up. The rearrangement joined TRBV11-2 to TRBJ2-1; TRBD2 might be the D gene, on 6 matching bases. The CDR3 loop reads CASSPGGGILNEQFF. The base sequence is TGTGCCAGCAGCCCCGGCGGCGGGATCCTCAATGAGCAGTTCTTC.